This record looks at one T cell receptor beta chain sequence and its context. The CDR3 is 14 residues long. The V and J ends lost 2 bases and 7 bases respectively, with 17 bases between them. Per the germline V gene, CDR1 is GTSNPN and CDR2 is SVGIG (reference sequence). This sample is drawn from a study of OX40 agonist ivuxolimab in advanced cancers. This table comes from immunoSEQ multiplex PCR, and its TCRdb copy is limited to in-frame clones, with some not included. The sample holds some 80,000 clones, just over 85% seen once. The receptor's source is an adult with an advanced solid tumor such as melanoma, head and neck, liver or kidney cancer. Sequences were derived from CD4+ or CD8+ T cells sorted from blood, sampled in a trial of the OX40 agonist ivuxolimab. The chain has TRBV30 and TRBJ1-1; D is unresolved. CDR3 protein: CAWSSPGLTLEAFF. For the CDR3, the DNA is TGTGCCTGGAGTAGCCCAGGCCTCACTCTTGAAGCTTTCTTT.